This entry describes one TCR beta chain. Clones were read by immunoSEQ multiplex PCR, and TCRdb kept only the in-frame ones, dropping some. The profile shows some 60,000 clones, 80% to 90% of them singletons. There are 11 residues in the CDR3. Looked up from germline, CDR1 is DFQATT and CDR2 is SNEGSKA (reference sequence). The V and J ends lost 7 bases and 6 bases respectively, with 12 bases between them. These data originate in a study of T cell changes during pregnancy in multiple sclerosis. The sequenced sample was CD4+ T cells from peripheral blood mononuclear cells, obtained in the third trimester of pregnancy. The receptor was derived from a female donor with multiple sclerosis, enrolled in a pregnancy study. V usage is TRBV20-1 and J usage is TRBJ1-2; no clear D gene. The CDR3 DNA sequence: TGCAGTGTTAGGCGGAAAAATGGCTACACCTTC. Translated: CSVRRKNGYTF.